These 24 T cell receptor beta chains were sequenced from one sample in a study. TCRdb reanalysed the RT-PCR reads using MiXCR and keeps one entry per CDR3 protein. The sample records about 680,000 distinct CDR3 sequences, approximately 14% being singletons. The sequencing sample was made of memory CD4+ T cells from blood. These receptors all stem from a female donor in good health, serving as a healthy control.

The gene calls are TRBV19 and TRBJ1-1; D unclear. V was trimmed by 4 bases and J by 1 base, leaving 13 bases between them. The CDR3 has 15 amino acids. The germline V gene encodes CDR1 LNHDA and CDR2 SQIVND (reference sequence). The DNA for the CDR3 is TGTGCCAGTAGTACGGCCCCAAGAGCGAACACTGAAGCTTTCTTT. It encodes CASSTAPRANTEAFF.

The table lists this clonotype with a few counts. The chain has TRBV9 and TRBJ2-2; possibly TRBD1 or TRBD2 for D (5 bases each). The length of the CDR3 is 19 residues. Per the germline V gene, CDR1 is SGDLS and CDR2 is YYNGEE. Between the trimmed V and J ends, which lost 3 bases and 4 bases, there was a span of 25 bases. CDR3 in amino acids: CASSGGGGIYSVTTGELFF. CDR3 sequence (DNA): TGTGCCAGCAGCGGGGGCGGCGGAATCTATAGCGTTACCACCGGGGAGCTGTTTTTT.

The gene calls are TRBV7-9 and TRBJ1-4, with 8 bases fitting TRBD1. The junction had 6 bases not matched to a gene; V was cut back by 2 bases and J by 7 bases. This CDR3 contains 15 residues. The V gene's germline CDR1 is SEHNR and CDR2 FQNEAQ (reference sequence). CDR3 sequence reads: CASSLTQGAGEKLFF. In DNA, the CDR3 is TGTGCCAGCAGCTTAACCCAGGGGGCGGGTGAAAAACTGTTTTTT.

In this sample, this clonotype turned up a few times. Here the CDR3 DNA reads TGTGCCAGCACAAAGGGTACGCGCAATCAGCCCCAGCATTTT. The encoded protein is CASTKGTRNQPQHF. The chain recombines TRBV6-2 or TRBV6-3 with TRBJ1-5; D remains unclear. The length of the CDR3 is 14 residues. The germline V gene has CDR1 MNHEY and CDR2 SVGEGT. Trimming cost V 7 bases and J 2 bases, with 12 bases left between them.

As regards this clonotype: Sequence at one end of the junction differs from germline and may be a read error. The rearrangement uses TRBV5-1 and TRBJ2-3, with D perhaps TRBD2 (5 bases). The CDR3 spans 15 residues. The germline V gene has CDR1 SGHRS and CDR2 YFSETQ. The CDR3 loop reads CASSKRERRTDTQYF. CDR3 bases: TGTGCCAGCAGCAAGAGGGAAAGACGCACAGATACGCAGTATTTT.

The J gene is TRBJ2-2, the V gene TRBV5-1; D remains ambiguous. V was cut by 3 bases and J by 5 bases, with 14 bases left in between. CDR1 is SGHRS, CDR2 YFSETQ, per germline. There are 15 residues in the CDR3. CDR3 sequence: CASSSVLRATGELFF. The CDR3, as DNA: TGCGCCAGCAGCTCCGTTCTCCGGGCAACCGGGGAGCTGTTTTTT.

This chain connects TRBV6-2 or TRBV6-3 to TRBJ2-3; maybe TRBD1 (7 bases). CDR1 MNHEY and CDR2 SVGEGT come from the germline V gene. V dropped 2 bases and J dropped 0 bases, with 21 bases sitting between them. CDR3 length: 19 residues. CDR3 DNA sequence: TGTGCCAGCAGTTACGGAGAAGGGGGCCGGGAGTTTAGCACAGATACGCAGTATTTT. It is translated as CASSYGEGGREFSTDTQYF.

Regarding this clonotype: With a much larger clone just one base away, this may be a read error. The CDR3 region has the DNA TGTGCCAGCAGCCCAATAGCGGCAGTAGAGACCCAGTACTTC. It translates to CASSPIAAVETQYF. This chain uses TRBV11-2 with TRBJ2-5, with TRBD2 as a possible D gene (6 bases). The V gene lost 5 bases and the J gene lost 4 bases, with 14 bases spanning the gap. Germline V gene sequence: CDR1 SGHAT, CDR2 FQNNGV. This CDR3 has 14 residues.

This clonotype was observed a few times. V usage is TRBV12-3 or TRBV12-4 and J usage is TRBJ2-2; D gene ambiguous. Trimming removed 3 bases at V and 4 bases at J, with 12 bases between. The CDR3 runs 15 residues. Here the CDR3 reads CASSLVQYFTGELFF. Here the CDR3 DNA reads TGTGCCAGCAGTTTGGTCCAGTATTTCACCGGGGAGCTGTTTTTT.

This clonotype appeared a few times. The chain uses TRBV7-2 and TRBJ2-7; TRBD2 matches at 7 bases. V gave up 4 bases and J gave up 2 bases; unmatched junction bases: 14. The CDR3 totals 17 residues. Germline V lookup: CDR1 SGHTA, CDR2 FQGNSA. The CDR3 here is CASSYSRGGAKTYEQYF. CDR3 in DNA: TGTGCCAGCAGCTACTCTCGCGGGGGAGCAAAGACCTACGAGCAGTACTTC.

The chain carries TRBV2 and TRBJ1-2; the match to TRBD1 covers 7 bases. J was trimmed by 6 bases and V by 6 bases; bases with no gene match: 10. Per germline, CDR1 SNHLY and CDR2 FYNNEI. The CDR3 runs to 14 residues. CDR3 residues: CASRDRAIINGYTF. The CDR3 DNA follows: TGTGCCAGCAGAGACAGGGCGATCATAAATGGCTACACCTTC.

The chain is built from TRBV9 and TRBJ2-1; 9 nucleotides line up with TRBD2. This CDR3 comprises 17 residues. Germline V gene lookup returns CDR1 SGDLS and CDR2 YYNGEE. The junction had 6 bases not matched to a gene; V was cut back by 0 bases and J by 2 bases. The CDR3 loop reads CASSVGLAGDAYNEQFF. In DNA form, the CDR3 reads TGTGCCAGCAGCGTAGGATTAGCGGGAGATGCCTACAATGAGCAGTTCTTC. Variable domain in full (rest from reference TRBV9 and TRBJ2-1): DSGVTQTPKHLITATGQRVTLRCSPRSGDLSVYWYQQSLDQGLQFLIQYYNGEERAKGNILERFSAQQFPDLHSELNLSSLELGDSALYFCASSVGLAGDAYNEQFFGPGTRLTVL.

This clonotype was seen many times. Germline is not matched at one junction end, which may reflect a read error. The V call is TRBV7-7, the J call TRBJ2-2, with D perhaps matching TRBD1 (6 bases). The CDR3 spans 15 residues. In germline, CDR1 is SSHAT, CDR2 FNYEAQ (reference sequence). CDR3 amino acids: CASSLLGQPGGELFF. The CDR3 nucleotides are TGTGCTAGCAGCCTCCTCGGACAGCCGGGCGGGGAGCTGTTTTTT.

The CDR3 nucleotides read TGTGCCAGTAGTATAGACAGATCCTACGAGCAGTACTTC. Translating gives CASSIDRSYEQYF. V usage is TRBV19 and J usage is TRBJ2-7; D call uncertain. The CDR3 extends over 13 amino acids. Germline CDR1 and CDR2: LNHDA and SQIVND (reference sequence). V lost 0 bases to trimming and J lost 1 base, with 4 bases between them.

The J gene is TRBJ2-2, the V gene TRBV7-9; D unresolved. Germline V lookup: CDR1 SEHNR, CDR2 FQNEAQ (reference sequence). CDR3 length: 16 amino acids. Deletions cut 7 bases from V and 5 bases from J, with 20 bases between. The CDR3 region is CASTNRLTDTTGELFF. In nucleotides, the CDR3 is TGTGCCAGCACCAATAGGCTAACGGATACTACCGGGGAGCTGTTTTTT.

This clonotype was observed at least ten times. The chain recombines TRBV4-3 with TRBJ2-7, with D tentatively TRBD1 or TRBD2 (5 bases each). The CDR3 spans 13 residues. Trimming removed 1 base at V and 5 bases at J, with 9 bases between. Germline V gene sequence: CDR1 LGHNA, CDR2 YSLEER. The CDR3 region has the DNA TGCGCCAGCAGCCAAGCCGGGGCCGACGAGCAGTACTTC. Residues: CASSQAGADEQYF.

This clonotype was detected ten times or more. V and J are TRBV6-5 and TRBJ1-5, with D hard to call. The germline V gene encodes CDR1 MNHEY and CDR2 SVGAGI. The CDR3 loop spans 14 amino acids. Trimming removed 5 bases at V and 1 base at J, with 9 bases between. The CDR3 DNA sequence: TGTGCCAGCAGTGGGGTGGGAAGCAATCAGCCCCAGCATTTT. This sequence encodes CASSGVGSNQPQHF.

This chain uses TRBV6-2 or TRBV6-3 with TRBJ2-5, with TRBD2 identical over 10 bases. CDR3 length: 16 amino acids. J gave up 5 bases and V 4 bases, and 10 bases lay outside the gene matches. Looked up from germline, CDR1 is MNHEY and CDR2 is SVGEGT. This CDR3 is CASSSGLSSGSETQYF. CDR3 bases: TGTGCCAGCAGTTCGGGGCTTTCTAGCGGGAGTGAGACCCAGTACTTC.

This clonotype was observed at least ten times. The genes are TRBV6-5 and TRBJ1-5, with 8 bases identical to TRBD1. The CDR3 runs to 18 residues. CDR1 MNHEY and CDR2 SVGAGI come from the germline V gene. The ends lost 6 bases at V and 0 bases at J; junction bases unmatched: 13. CDR3 coding DNA: TGTGCCAGCAGCACCGGACAGGGTGATTACGTTAGCAATCAGCCCCAGCATTTT. Translated: CASSTGQGDYVSNQPQHF.

This clonotype has a count of ten or more. This chain connects TRBV5-1 to TRBJ1-2; a possible D gene is TRBD1 (5 bases). The V end was cut by 1 base, the J end by 8 bases, with 12 bases between. The CDR3 is 13 amino acids. Germline assignment: CDR1 SGHRS and CDR2 YFSETQ. The CDR3 DNA sequence: TGCGCCAGCAGCTTGCCTACAGGTGGGGGCTACACCTTC. This translates into CASSLPTGGGYTF.

This clonotype was seen a few times. The chain combines TRBV4-2 with TRBJ2-7; D not certain. Germline values: CDR1 LGHNA, CDR2 YNFKEQ. Trimming took off 0 bases at V and 5 bases at J, with 17 bases between the two ends. CDR3 length: 16 residues. CDR3 DNA: TGTGCCAGCAGCCAAGATTTGAGGAGCACATTGGACGAGCAGTACTTC. Amino acid sequence: CASSQDLRSTLDEQYF.

This clonotype was seen many times. The chain is built from TRBV5-6 and TRBJ2-5; TRBD2 is a possible D gene (5 bases). This CDR3 is 13 amino acids long. Trimming removed 4 bases from V and 4 bases from J, with 11 bases in between. Germline V gene data show CDR1 as SGHDT and CDR2 as YYEEEE. CDR3 protein: CASSRTRGETQYF. CDR3 nucleotides: TGTGCCAGCAGCCGGACTCGGGGAGAGACCCAGTACTTC.

The rearrangement joins TRBV7-2 to TRBJ1-1; TRBD1 agrees at 7 bases. The V gene end was trimmed by 5 bases and the J gene end by 5 bases; junction bases not matched to a gene: 11. The germline V gene has CDR1 SGHTA and CDR2 FQGNSA. This CDR3 comprises 15 residues. CDR3 sequence: CASSLRGGMGTEAFF. The CDR3 region has the DNA TGTGCCAGCAGCCTCAGGGGGGGAATGGGTACTGAAGCTTTCTTT.

The sample holds many counts of this clonotype. The chain employs TRBV5-1 and TRBJ1-6; 8 bases map to TRBD1. Germline-derived CDR1 and CDR2 are SGHRS and YFSETQ. The CDR3 totals 15 residues. With V trimmed by 5 bases and J by 5 bases, 6 bases remained unmatched. The chain's CDR3 is CASRPQGADNSPLHF. The CDR3 DNA reads TGCGCCAGCAGGCCGCAGGGGGCGGATAATTCACCCCTCCACTTT.